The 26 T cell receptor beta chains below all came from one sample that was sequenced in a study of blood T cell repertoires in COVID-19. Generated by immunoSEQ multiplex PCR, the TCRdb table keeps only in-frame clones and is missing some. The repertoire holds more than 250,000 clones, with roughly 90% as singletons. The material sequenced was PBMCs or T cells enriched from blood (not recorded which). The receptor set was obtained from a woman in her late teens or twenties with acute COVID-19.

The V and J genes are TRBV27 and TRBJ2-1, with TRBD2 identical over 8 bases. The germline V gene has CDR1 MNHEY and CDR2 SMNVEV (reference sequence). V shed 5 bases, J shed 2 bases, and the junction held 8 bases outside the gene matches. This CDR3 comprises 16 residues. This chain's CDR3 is CASSPHSGTTYNEQFF. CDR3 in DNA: TGTGCCAGCAGTCCCCATAGCGGGACTACCTACAATGAGCAGTTCTTC.

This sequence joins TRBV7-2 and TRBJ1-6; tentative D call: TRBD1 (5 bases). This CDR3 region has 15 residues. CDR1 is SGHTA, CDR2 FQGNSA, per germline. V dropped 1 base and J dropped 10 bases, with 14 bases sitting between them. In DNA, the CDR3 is TGTGCCAGCAGCTTAGTAGGTCAGGGTTACTCACCCCTCCACTTT. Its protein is CASSLVGQGYSPLHF.

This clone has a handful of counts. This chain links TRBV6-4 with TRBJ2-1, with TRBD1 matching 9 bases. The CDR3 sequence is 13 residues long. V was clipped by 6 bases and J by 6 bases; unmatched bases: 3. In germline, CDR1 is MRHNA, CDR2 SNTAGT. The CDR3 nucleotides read TGTGCCAGCAGCGGGACAGGGAGCAATGAGCAGTTCTTC. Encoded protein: CASSGTGSNEQFF.

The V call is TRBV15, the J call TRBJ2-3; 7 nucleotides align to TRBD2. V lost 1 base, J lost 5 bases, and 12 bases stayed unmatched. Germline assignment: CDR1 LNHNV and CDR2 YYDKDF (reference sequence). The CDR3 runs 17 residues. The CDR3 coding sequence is TGTGCCACCAGCAGAGTCAGGATAGCGGGCCCGGGAGATACGCAGTATTTT. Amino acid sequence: CATSRVRIAGPGDTQYF.

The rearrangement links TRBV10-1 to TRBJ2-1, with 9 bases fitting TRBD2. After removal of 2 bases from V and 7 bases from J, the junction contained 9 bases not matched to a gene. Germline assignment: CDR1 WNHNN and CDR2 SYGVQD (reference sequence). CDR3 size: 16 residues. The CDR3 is CASSERGGRAQNEQFF. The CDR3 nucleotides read TGCGCCAGCAGTGAGCGTGGCGGGAGGGCCCAAAATGAGCAGTTCTTC.

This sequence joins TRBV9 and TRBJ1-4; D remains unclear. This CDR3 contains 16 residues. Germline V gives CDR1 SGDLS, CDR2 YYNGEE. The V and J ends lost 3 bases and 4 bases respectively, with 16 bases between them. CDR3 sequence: CASSARGGAFNEKLFF. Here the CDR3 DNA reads TGTGCCAGCAGCGCACGAGGAGGAGCCTTTAATGAAAAACTGTTTTTT.

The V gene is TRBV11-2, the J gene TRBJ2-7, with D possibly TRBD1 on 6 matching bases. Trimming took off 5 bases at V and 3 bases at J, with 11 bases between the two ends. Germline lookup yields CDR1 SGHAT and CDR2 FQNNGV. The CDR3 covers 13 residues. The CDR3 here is CASSTGQNYEQYF. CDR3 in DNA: TGTGCCAGCAGCACCGGACAGAACTACGAGCAGTACTTC.

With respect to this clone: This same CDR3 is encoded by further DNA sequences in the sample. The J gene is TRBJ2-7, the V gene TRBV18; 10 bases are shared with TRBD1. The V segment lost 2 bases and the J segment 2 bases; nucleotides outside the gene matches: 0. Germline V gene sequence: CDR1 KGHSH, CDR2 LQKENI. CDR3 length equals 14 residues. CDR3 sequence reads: CASSPGQGAYEQYF. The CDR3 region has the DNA TGTGCCAGCTCACCAGGACAGGGGGCCTACGAGCAGTACTTC.

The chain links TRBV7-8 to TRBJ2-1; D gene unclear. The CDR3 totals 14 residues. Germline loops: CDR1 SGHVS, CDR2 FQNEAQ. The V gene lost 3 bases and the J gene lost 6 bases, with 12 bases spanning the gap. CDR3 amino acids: CASSFDKDSNEQFF. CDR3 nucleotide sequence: TGTGCCAGCAGCTTCGACAAGGATTCCAATGAGCAGTTCTTC.

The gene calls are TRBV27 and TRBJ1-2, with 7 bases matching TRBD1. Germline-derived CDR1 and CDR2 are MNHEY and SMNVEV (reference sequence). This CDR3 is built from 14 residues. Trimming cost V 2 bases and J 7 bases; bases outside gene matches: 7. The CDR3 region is CASSLDPTGRGYTF. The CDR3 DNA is TGTGCCAGCAGTTTAGATCCGACAGGGCGTGGCTACACCTTC.

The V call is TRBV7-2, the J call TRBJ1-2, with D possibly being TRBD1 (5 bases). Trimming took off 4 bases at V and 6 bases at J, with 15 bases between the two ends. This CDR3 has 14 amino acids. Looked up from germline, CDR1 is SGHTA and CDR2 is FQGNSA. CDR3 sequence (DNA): TGTGCCAGCAGCTCAGGGATGAGCCCACATGGCTACACCTTC. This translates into CASSSGMSPHGYTF.

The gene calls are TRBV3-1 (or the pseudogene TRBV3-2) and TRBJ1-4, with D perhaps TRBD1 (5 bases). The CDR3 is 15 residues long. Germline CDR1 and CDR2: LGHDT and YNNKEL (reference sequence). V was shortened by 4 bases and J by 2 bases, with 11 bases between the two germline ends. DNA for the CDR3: TGTGCCAGCAGCCCGGGGGGTGCGACTAATGAAAAACTGTTTTTT. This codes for CASSPGGATNEKLFF.

The DNA of the CDR3 is TGTGCCTGGAGTGTTAGGGGACTCTCCTACAATGAGCAGTTCTTC. This gives the protein CAWSVRGLSYNEQFF. The V and J genes are TRBV30 and TRBJ2-1, with D perhaps matching TRBD2 (6 bases). V lost 0 bases and J lost 0, with 9 bases in between. In germline, CDR1 is GTSNPN, CDR2 SVGIG (reference sequence). The CDR3 length is 15 residues.

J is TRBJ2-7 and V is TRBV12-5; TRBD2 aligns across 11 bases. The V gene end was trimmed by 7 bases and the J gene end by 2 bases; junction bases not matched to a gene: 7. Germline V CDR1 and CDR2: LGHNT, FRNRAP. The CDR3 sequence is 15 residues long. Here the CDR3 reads CASALTSGNPYEQYF. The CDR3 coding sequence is TGTGCTAGTGCCCTGACTAGCGGGAACCCCTACGAGCAGTACTTC.

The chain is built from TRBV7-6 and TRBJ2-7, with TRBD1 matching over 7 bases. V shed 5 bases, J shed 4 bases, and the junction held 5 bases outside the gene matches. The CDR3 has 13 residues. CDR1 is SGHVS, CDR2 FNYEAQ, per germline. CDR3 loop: CASSPRGRYEQYF. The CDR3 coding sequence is TGTGCCAGCAGCCCCAGGGGGAGATACGAGCAGTACTTC.

The CDR3 DNA sequence: TGTGCCAGCAGCTTAGGGGGGCAGGTACATGATGGCTACACCTTC. Translation: CASSLGGQVHDGYTF. This chain links TRBV13 with TRBJ1-2, with TRBD1 as a possible D gene (5 bases). V was trimmed by 0 bases and J by 6 bases, leaving 14 bases between them. The CDR3 has 15 amino acids. Per germline, CDR1 PRHDT and CDR2 FYEKMQ (reference sequence).

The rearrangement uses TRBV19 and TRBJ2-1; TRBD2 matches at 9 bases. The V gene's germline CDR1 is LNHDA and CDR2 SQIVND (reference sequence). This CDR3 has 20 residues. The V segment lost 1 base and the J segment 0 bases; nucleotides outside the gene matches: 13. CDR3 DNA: TGTGCCAGTAGTATAGGGATTTCGCCGGGACTAGCTGACTCCTACAATGAGCAGTTCTTC. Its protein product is CASSIGISPGLADSYNEQFF. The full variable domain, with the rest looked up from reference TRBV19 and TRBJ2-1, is DGGITQSPKYLFRKEGQNVTLSCEQNLNHDAMYWYRQDPGQGLRLIYYSQIVNDFQKGDIAEGYSVSREKKESFPLTVTSAQKNPTAFYLCASSIGISPGLADSYNEQFFGPGTRLTVL.

The CDR3 nucleotides read TGTGCCAGCAGCGTAGTGGGGTCGGGGATTGAGCAGTTCTTC. This encodes CASSVVGSGIEQFF. The chain links TRBV9 to TRBJ2-1, with D maybe TRBD2 (5 bases). The length of the CDR3 is 14 residues. Trimming cost V 0 bases and J 9 bases, with 13 bases left between them. In germline, CDR1 is SGDLS, CDR2 YYNGEE.

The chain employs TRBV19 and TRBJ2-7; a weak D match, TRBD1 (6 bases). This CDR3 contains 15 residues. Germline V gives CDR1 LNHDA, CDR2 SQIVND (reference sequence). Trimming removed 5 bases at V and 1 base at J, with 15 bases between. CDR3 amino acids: CASSAQSGQSYEQYF. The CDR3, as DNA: TGTGCCAGTAGTGCCCAATCCGGACAGTCCTACGAGCAGTACTTC.

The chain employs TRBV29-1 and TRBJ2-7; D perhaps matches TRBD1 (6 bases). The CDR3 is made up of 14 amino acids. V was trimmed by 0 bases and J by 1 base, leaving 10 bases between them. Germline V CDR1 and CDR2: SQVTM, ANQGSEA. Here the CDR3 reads CSVEEGGPSYEQYF. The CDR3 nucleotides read TGCAGCGTTGAAGAAGGGGGTCCATCCTACGAGCAGTACTTC.

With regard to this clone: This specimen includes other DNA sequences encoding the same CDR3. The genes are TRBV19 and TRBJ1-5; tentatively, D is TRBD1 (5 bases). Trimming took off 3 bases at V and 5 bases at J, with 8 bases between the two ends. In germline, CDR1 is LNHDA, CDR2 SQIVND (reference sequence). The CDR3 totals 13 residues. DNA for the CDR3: TGTGCCAGTAGTATTCGGGGGGATCAGCCCCAGCATTTT. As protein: CASSIRGDQPQHF.

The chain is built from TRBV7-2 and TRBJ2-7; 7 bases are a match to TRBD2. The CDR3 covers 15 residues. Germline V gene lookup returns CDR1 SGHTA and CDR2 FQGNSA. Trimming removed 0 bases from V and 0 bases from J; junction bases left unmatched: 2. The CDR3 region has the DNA TGTGCCAGCAGCTTAGCCGGGACTAACTCCTACGAGCAGTACTTC. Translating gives CASSLAGTNSYEQYF.

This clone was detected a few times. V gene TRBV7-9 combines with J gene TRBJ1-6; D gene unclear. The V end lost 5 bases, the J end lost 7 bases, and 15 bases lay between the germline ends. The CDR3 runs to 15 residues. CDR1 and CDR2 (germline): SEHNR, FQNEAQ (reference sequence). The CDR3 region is CASSPGDRGNSPLHF. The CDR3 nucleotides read TGTGCCAGCAGCCCTGGAGATCGGGGAAATTCACCCCTCCACTTT.

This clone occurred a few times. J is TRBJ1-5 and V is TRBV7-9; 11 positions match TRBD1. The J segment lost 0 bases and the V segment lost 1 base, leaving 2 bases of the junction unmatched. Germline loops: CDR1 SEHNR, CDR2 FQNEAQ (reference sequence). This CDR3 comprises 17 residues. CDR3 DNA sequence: TGTGCCAGCAGCTTAGGGACAGGGGGCATTAGCAATCAGCCCCAGCATTTT. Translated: CASSLGTGGISNQPQHF.

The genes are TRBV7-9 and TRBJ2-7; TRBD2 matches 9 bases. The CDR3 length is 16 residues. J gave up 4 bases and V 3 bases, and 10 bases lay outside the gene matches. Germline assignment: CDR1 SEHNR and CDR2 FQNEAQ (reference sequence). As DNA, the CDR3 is TGTGCCAGCAGCTTGGGTTTAGCGGGAGTCAGGTACGAGCAGTACTTC. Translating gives CASSLGLAGVRYEQYF.

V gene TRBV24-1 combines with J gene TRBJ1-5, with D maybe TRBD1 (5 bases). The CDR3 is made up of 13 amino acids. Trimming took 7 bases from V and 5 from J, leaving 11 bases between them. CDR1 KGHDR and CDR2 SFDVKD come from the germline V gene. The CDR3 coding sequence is TGTGCCACCAGAATGACAGAACATCAGCCCCAGCATTTT. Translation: CATRMTEHQPQHF.